This entry concerns a single T cell receptor (beta chain). The CDR3 is 14 amino acids. Germline values: CDR1 LNHDA, CDR2 SQIVND (reference sequence). V was clipped by 5 bases and J by 8 bases; unmatched bases: 5. The data derive from a study of CD8+ T cells in alopecia areata. As the sequencing template, cDNA was produced by extracting RNA and reverse transcribing it. The method was immunoSEQ multiplex PCR; TCRdb's version includes in-frame clones alone and lacks a portion of them. The repertoire consists of 110,000 to 150,000 clones, with roughly 52% occurring once and the leading ten covering approximately 16%. Treatment denoted: oral pan-JAK inhibitor, 5-10 mg twice daily. From alopecia areata patients, lesional scalp punch biopsies and peripheral blood were collected.

The chain joins TRBV19 to TRBJ1-6; TRBD1 matches 8 bases. The sequence came from a human donor with alopecia areata. The starting material was CD8+ T cells sorted from blood, obtained at week 4, from a patient treated with tofacitinib. The CDR3 loop is CASSQDRDDSPLHF. For the CDR3, the DNA is TGTGCCAGTAGTCAGGACAGGGACGATTCACCCCTCCACTTT.